The text below deals with one TCR beta chain. The antigen is not known. The data were obtained in a study of T cell responses to AZD1222 COVID-19 vaccine. Study results and limitations: The study reported that nearly half of spike-specific TCRs target unmutated variant regions. Spike-specific TCR repertoires showed rising breadth and depth after two AZD1222 doses.

Clones were sequenced by immunoSEQ multiplex PCR, and TCRdb holds only the in-frame ones, with some missing. The table has 95,000 to 150,000 clones, around 85% seen once. This CDR3 has 16 amino acids. Germline V CDR1 and CDR2: SGHTA, FQGNSA. Trimming removed 6 bases at V and 2 bases at J, with 18 bases between. The sequences come from peripheral blood, collected on day 0 of AZD1222 vaccination. The V and J genes are TRBV7-2 and TRBJ2-3, with D perhaps matching TRBD2 (7 bases). The TCR was taken from an adult in good health. The CDR3 DNA reads as TGTGCCAGCAGGGAGGGGAGGGGGACCGCCACAGATACGCAGTATTTT. Its translation is CASREGRGTATDTQYF.